The 24 T cell receptor beta chains presented below share a single source sample, sequenced in a study of cytomegalovirus exposure and HLA in healthy donors. Vbeta (60) and Jbeta (13) primers were used in the PCR. Method: immunoSEQ multiplex PCR; TCRdb's copy keeps in-frame clones and lacks some. The table lists 150,000 to 200,000 clones, roughly 76% of them singletons. The sequenced sample consisted of PBMCs. The source of these receptors is a woman aged 18-29 years in good health and CMV-seropositive.

This chain connects TRBV10-3 to TRBJ1-5, with D unresolved. In germline, CDR1 is ENHRY, CDR2 SYGVKD. This CDR3 has 14 amino acids. V was cut by 8 bases and J by 5 bases, with 16 bases left in between. CDR3 residues: CAIGLDSAYQPQHF. The CDR3, as DNA: TGTGCCATCGGGTTGGACTCAGCTTATCAGCCCCAGCATTTT.

The J gene is TRBJ1-5, the V gene TRBV6-1; the D gene is possibly TRBD1 (6 bases). The CDR3 runs 14 residues. V was pared by 7 bases and J by 1 base, with 11 bases between. Germline lookup yields CDR1 MNHNS and CDR2 SASEGT. DNA of the CDR3: TGTGCCAGCACTACCACAGGGAGCAATCAGCCCCAGCATTTT. This encodes CASTTTGSNQPQHF.

V is TRBV19 and J is TRBJ1-3; D uncertain. The V and J ends lost 1 base and 0 bases respectively, with 7 bases between them. Germline CDR1 and CDR2: LNHDA and SQIVND (reference sequence). The CDR3 is made up of 15 amino acids. CDR3 bases: TGTGCCAGTAGTATAGGGAGGGCCTCTGGAAACACCATATATTTT. It translates to CASSIGRASGNTIYF.

The rearrangement uses TRBV29-1 and TRBJ2-7, with 11 bases that match TRBD1. The CDR3 extends over 15 amino acids. Germline V gene sequence: CDR1 SQVTM, CDR2 ANQGSEA. The ends lost 4 bases at V and 2 bases at J; junction bases unmatched: 7. CDR3 nucleotide sequence: TGCAGCGTTGGCCCGGACAGGGGGCTTCCCTACGAGCAGTACTTC. Residues: CSVGPDRGLPYEQYF.

This chain uses TRBV5-1 with TRBJ2-3, with D perhaps matching TRBD2 (5 bases). V gave up 0 bases and J gave up 3 bases, with 8 bases separating them. The CDR3 loop spans 14 amino acids. Germline V gene sequence: CDR1 SGHRS, CDR2 YFSETQ. The CDR3 nucleotides are TGCGCCAGCAGCTTGGACGGGGTGACAGATACGCAGTATTTT. It yields the protein CASSLDGVTDTQYF.

This chain connects TRBV9 to TRBJ1-3, with TRBD1 matching over 10 bases. Losses at the gene ends were 2 bases for V and 2 bases for J; bases not matched to a gene: 7. The germline V gene has CDR1 SGDLS and CDR2 YYNGEE. The CDR3 spans 17 residues. CDR3 loop: CASSVLGTGETGNTIYF. As DNA, the CDR3 is TGTGCCAGCAGCGTCCTCGGGACAGGGGAGACTGGAAACACCATATATTTT.

The gene calls are TRBV2 and TRBJ1-6, with 8 bases aligning to TRBD1. The length of the CDR3 is 15 residues. Germline CDR1 is SNHLY and CDR2 is FYNNEI. V shed 4 bases, J shed 9 bases, and the junction held 8 bases outside the gene matches. The CDR3 sequence: CASSGVTGDSSPLHF. CDR3 nucleotides: TGTGCCAGCAGTGGGGTGACAGGGGACAGTTCACCCCTCCACTTT.

The sample holds one count of this clone. The V gene is TRBV5-1, the J gene TRBJ1-4, with D perhaps TRBD1 (6 bases). The ends were cut back, 4 bases at V and 5 bases at J, with 15 bases in the middle. Germline CDR1 and CDR2: SGHRS and YFSETQ. The CDR3 has 15 residues. The CDR3 DNA sequence: TGCGCCAGCAGCCCAACAGGGATTGACAATGAAAAACTGTTTTTT. Amino acid sequence: CASSPTGIDNEKLFF.

This chain joins TRBV5-1 and TRBJ2-2; tentative D call: TRBD1 (6 bases). Germline CDR1 reads SGHRS; CDR2 reads YFSETQ. V lost 0 bases and J 4 bases, leaving 10 bases between the germline ends. The CDR3 runs to 15 residues. CDR3 amino acids: CASSLGQARTGELFF. In nucleotides, the CDR3 is TGCGCCAGCAGCTTGGGACAGGCGCGCACCGGGGAGCTGTTTTTT.

V and J are TRBV27 and TRBJ2-7; 8 bases match TRBD1. Germline lookup yields CDR1 MNHEY and CDR2 SMNVEV (reference sequence). With V trimmed by 7 bases and J by 5 bases, 10 bases remained unmatched. The CDR3 has 14 residues. CDR3 sequence (DNA): TGTGCCAGCAAGCGGACAGGGTCGATCCACGAGCAGTACTTC. Protein: CASKRTGSIHEQYF.

The genes are TRBV7-2 and TRBJ2-3; D call uncertain. This CDR3 region has 12 residues. Germline-derived CDR1 and CDR2 are SGHTA and FQGNSA. With 2 bases removed from V and 9 bases from J, the gap between germline ends came to 9 bases. The CDR3, as DNA: TGTGCCAGCAGCTTATCGGTGAGAACGCAGTATTTT. This codes for CASSLSVRTQYF.

The CDR3 DNA follows: TGTGCCAGCAGCTTAGCGCGGGGCTCCTATAATTCACCCCTCCACTTT. Protein: CASSLARGSYNSPLHF. The V gene is TRBV7-8, the J gene TRBJ1-6; D remains unclear. V lost 0 bases and J lost 0, with 6 bases in between. Per germline, CDR1 SGHVS and CDR2 FQNEAQ. The CDR3 runs 16 residues.

The genes are TRBV28 and TRBJ2-1; D not resolved. This CDR3 is built from 11 residues. V gave up 3 bases and J gave up 9 bases, with 6 bases separating them. Germline V gene data show CDR1 as MDHEN and CDR2 as SYDVKM. CDR3 residues: CASSFTGEQFF. The CDR3 DNA reads TGTGCCAGCAGTTTCACTGGTGAGCAGTTCTTC.

V and J are TRBV30 and TRBJ1-4; 8 nucleotides match TRBD1. The V segment lost 0 bases and the J segment 7 bases; nucleotides outside the gene matches: 4. This CDR3 has 14 amino acids. Germline CDR1 is GTSNPN and CDR2 is SVGIG (reference sequence). The CDR3 region has the DNA TGTGCCTGGAGTGTGGAGACAGGGGTTGAAAAACTGTTTTTT. Translating it yields CAWSVETGVEKLFF.

The rearrangement joins TRBV7-6 to TRBJ2-2; 7 bases agree with TRBD1. Germline CDR1 SGHVS, CDR2 FNYEAQ. Trimming removed 5 bases from V and 7 bases from J; junction bases left unmatched: 16. This CDR3 comprises 17 residues. The CDR3 here is CASSQFINDRADGELFF. In nucleotides, the CDR3 is TGTGCCAGCAGCCAATTCATAAATGACAGGGCGGACGGGGAGCTGTTTTTT.

In the case of this clone: At one end, the junction sequence differs from germline, possibly due to a read error. The rearrangement joins TRBV6-5 to TRBJ2-7; D remains ambiguous. The germline V gene encodes CDR1 MNHEY and CDR2 SVGAGI. This CDR3 has 12 residues. The CDR3: CASSLSGGPLLF. CDR3 sequence (DNA): TGTGCCAGCAGTTTATCCGGTGGGCCGCTTCTTTTC.

The genes are TRBV5-8 and TRBJ1-1; 9 positions match TRBD1. CDR1 is SGHTS, CDR2 YDEGEE, per germline. J gave up 3 bases and V 0 bases, and 3 bases lay outside the gene matches. The CDR3 consists of 15 residues. Here the CDR3 DNA reads TGTGCCAGCAGCTTGGCCAGACAGGGGGACACTGAAGCTTTCTTT. It yields the protein CASSLARQGDTEAFF.

The rearrangement links TRBV7-9 to TRBJ2-2, with TRBD1 matching over 7 bases. This CDR3 is built from 13 residues. V trimming: 5 bases; J trimming: 8 bases; junction bases outside the gene matches: 5. Germline CDR1 reads SEHNR; CDR2 reads FQNEAQ (reference sequence). DNA of the CDR3: TGTGCCAGCAGCCTAGGACAGGAAGGGGAGCTGTTTTTT. Translation gives CASSLGQEGELFF.

The chain combines TRBV28 with TRBJ2-7, with 8 positions matching TRBD1. This CDR3 is built from 15 residues. V shed 6 bases, J shed 3 bases, and the junction held 10 bases outside the gene matches. CDR1 and CDR2 from the germline V gene are MDHEN and SYDVKM. This chain's CDR3 is CASSTHAGGIYEQYF. CDR3 nucleotide sequence: TGTGCCAGCAGCACTCACGCAGGGGGCATCTACGAGCAGTACTTC. Based on the CDR3 plus reference TRBV28 and TRBJ2-7, the full variable domain is DVKVTQSSRYLVKRTGEKVFLECVQDMDHENMFWYRQDPGLGLRLIYFSYDVKMKEKGDIPEGYSVSREKKERFSLILESASTNQTSMYLCASSTHAGGIYEQYFGPGTRLTVT.

The rearrangement uses TRBV9 and TRBJ1-6; the D is unclear. CDR1 is SGDLS, CDR2 YYNGEE, per germline. This CDR3 has 14 amino acids. V was clipped by 3 bases and J by 12 bases, with 16 bases between them. The CDR3 sequence: CASSDHRTLGPLHF. In DNA, the CDR3 is TGTGCCAGCAGCGACCACAGAACTTTGGGACCCCTCCACTTT.

This chain joins TRBV5-4 and TRBJ2-1, with TRBD1 identical over 7 bases. The CDR3 totals 15 residues. V was clipped by 2 bases and J by 9 bases; unmatched bases: 11. Germline V lookup: CDR1 SGHNT, CDR2 YYREEE (reference sequence). The DNA of the CDR3 is TGTGCCAGCAGCTTTGGGGACAGTGATTATCGTGAGCAGTTCTTC. Translation: CASSFGDSDYREQFF.

V gene TRBV28 combines with J gene TRBJ2-3; tentative D call: TRBD1 (5 bases). Trimming took off 8 bases at V and 0 bases at J, with 15 bases between the two ends. Germline-derived CDR1 and CDR2 are MDHEN and SYDVKM. This CDR3 comprises 15 residues. The CDR3 coding sequence is TGTGCCAGCGACTTGCACAGGTCTAGCACAGATACGCAGTATTTT. This translates into CASDLHRSSTDTQYF. The whole variable domain, remainder taken from reference TRBV28 and TRBJ2-3, is DVKVTQSSRYLVKRTGEKVFLECVQDMDHENMFWYRQDPGLGLRLIYFSYDVKMKEKGDIPEGYSVSREKKERFSLILESASTNQTSMYLCASDLHRSSTDTQYFGPGTRLTVL.

This clone was seen more than once but under ten times. This chain links TRBV28 with TRBJ1-5; 9 bases are shared with TRBD1. The germline V gene has CDR1 MDHEN and CDR2 SYDVKM. The CDR3 length is 12 residues. With 8 bases clipped from V and 7 bases from J, the junction kept 3 bases outside the gene matches. The CDR3 nucleotides read TGTGCCAGCTGGGACAGGGTACAGCCCCAGCATTTT. Protein product: CASWDRVQPQHF.

This clone has only a few counts. This sequence joins TRBV5-4 and TRBJ2-3, with 9 bases fitting TRBD2. From germline, CDR1 is SGHNT and CDR2 YYREEE (reference sequence). This CDR3 comprises 15 residues. Trimming cost V 5 bases and J 0 bases; bases outside gene matches: 4. The CDR3 loop reads CASRRAGGSTDTQYF. DNA of the CDR3: TGTGCCAGCAGGAGAGCGGGGGGCAGCACAGATACGCAGTATTTT.